This record looks at one T cell receptor beta chain sequence and its context. In the original processing: Amplification from reference gene primers served as the basis for estimated nucleated cell counts. The data were produced by immunoSEQ multiplex PCR, yet TCRdb's version contains in-frame clones alone and is incomplete. The V and J calls and clone size are taken from that table; D and trimming were inferred from the DNA. Here the sample spans approximately 150,000 clones, roughly 80% being singletons. Looked up from germline, CDR1 is DFQATT and CDR2 is SNEGSKA (reference sequence). The ends were cut back, 5 bases at V and 7 bases at J, with 12 bases in the middle. This CDR3 is 11 amino acids long. The data derive from a study of blood T cell repertoires in COVID-19. For the study at large: COVID-19 samples, acute and convalescent, were from the United States, Italy and Spain. T cells, B-cell-depleted T cells, or PBMCs supplied cDNA or gDNA.

The gene calls are TRBV20-1 and TRBJ2-7; D is undetermined. The origin of this receptor is a man in his fifties with active or convalescent COVID-19. The sample was peripheral blood. CDR3 loop: CSAWRPLEQYF. The CDR3 DNA is TGCAGTGCTTGGCGGCCCTTGGAGCAGTACTTC.